A selection of T cell receptor beta chains follows, all from one sample in a study of T cell changes during pregnancy in multiple sclerosis. Sequencing was performed with immunoSEQ multiplex PCR; in TCRdb, only in-frame clones are kept and a portion is missing. Altogether fewer than 75,000 clones are present, roughly 90% being singletons, with the ten largest covering roughly 5.7%. The input for sequencing was CD8+ T cells from peripheral blood mononuclear cells, taken before pregnancy. These receptors were collected from a female donor with multiple sclerosis, enrolled in a pregnancy study. CDR3s include the opening cysteine and the closing phenylalanine or tryptophan. A D gene is named only where the DNA matches it firmly. Size values are once, few and many counts, or a class for expanded clones, and some rows have none.

TRBV9	.	TRBJ2-3	TRBD2	CASSEPERKAGGLTDTQYF	TGTGCCAGCAGCGAGCCCGAAAGGAAAGCGGGGGGCCTCACAGATACGCAGTATTTT
TRBV13	.	TRBJ2-7	TRBD1	CASSPGPTGDAPNEQYF	TGTGCCAGCAGCCCGGGCCCGACAGGGGACGCCCCCAACGAGCAGTACTTC
TRBV9	.	TRBJ1-1	.	CASSVSRVDTEAFF	TGTGCCAGCAGCGTTTCCAGGGTGGACACTGAAGCTTTCTTT
TRBV19	.	TRBJ2-3	.	CASSLSGASTDTQYF	TGTGCCAGTAGTCTGAGCGGCGCTAGCACAGATACGCAGTATTTT
TRBV9	.	TRBJ2-5	.	CASSPWPFSGGEGVQETQYF	TGTGCCAGCAGCCCCTGGCCCTTTTCGGGGGGCGAGGGGGTCCAAGAGACCCAGTACTTC
TRBV10-3	.	TRBJ2-3	TRBD2	CAIRATTSGGPADTQYF	TGTGCCATCCGCGCCACAACTAGCGGGGGACCCGCAGATACGCAGTATTTT
TRBV29-1	.	TRBJ2-3	TRBD2	CSVVFLASGEGDTQYF	TGCAGCGTTGTATTTTTGGCTAGCGGGGAAGGAGATACGCAGTATTTT
TRBV27	.	TRBJ2-3	.	CASSLLARDTQYF	TGTGCCAGCAGTTTACTAGCTAGAGATACGCAGTATTTT
TRBV6-5	.	TRBJ1-1	.	CASTETRGNTEAFF	TGTGCCAGCACCGAGACTCGGGGGAACACTGAAGCTTTCTTT
TRBV2	.	TRBJ2-6	.	CASFREDSSGANVLTF	TGTGCCAGCTTCAGGGAAGACAGCTCTGGGGCCAACGTCCTGACTTTC
TRBV4-1	.	TRBJ1-5	.	CASSQDEARSSNQPQHF	TGCGCCAGCAGCCAAGATGAGGCCAGATCAAGCAATCAGCCCCAGCATTTT
TRBV2	.	TRBJ1-6	TRBD1	CASSEMTGLNSPLHF	TGTGCCAGCAGTGAGATGACAGGGCTTAATTCACCCCTCCACTTT
TRBV4-1	.	TRBJ1-4	.	CASSHQQGTNEKLFF	TGCGCCAGCAGCCACCAACAGGGAACTAATGAAAAACTGTTTTTT
TRBV4-1	once	TRBJ2-7	TRBD2	CASSQERVAGAYEQYF	TGCGCCAGCAGCCAAGAGCGGGTGGCGGGAGCCTACGAGCAGTACTTC
TRBV11-2	.	TRBJ2-2	.	CASSPGQTHTGELFF	TGTGCCAGCAGCCCCGGACAGACCCACACCGGGGAGCTGTTTTTT
TRBV29-1	.	TRBJ2-1	TRBD2	CSVEDLRLAEGTYNEQFF	TGCAGCGTTGAAGATCTTCGTCTAGCGGAGGGCACTTACAATGAGCAGTTCTTC
TRBV10-3	once	TRBJ2-1	TRBD2	CAISESGLAGGLDEQFF	TGTGCCATCAGTGAGTCTGGACTAGCGGGGGGGTTAGATGAGCAGTTCTTC
TRBV27	.	TRBJ1-4	TRBD1	CASSSGTGYEKLFF	TGTGCCAGCAGTTCCGGGACAGGGTATGAAAAACTGTTTTTT
TRBV9	.	TRBJ2-1	.	CASSVAGINNEQFF	TGTGCCAGCAGCGTAGCGGGGATAAACAATGAGCAGTTCTTC
TRBV6-6	.	TRBJ2-3	.	CASSFTGTPSTDTQYF	TGTGCCAGCAGCTTCACCGGGACTCCTAGCACAGATACGCAGTATTTT
TRBV5-6	once	TRBJ2-7	TRBD1	CASSGQGSYEQYF	TGTGCCAGCAGCGGACAGGGTTCCTACGAGCAGTACTTC
TRBV5-6	.	TRBJ1-1	TRBD1	CASSKGQGGYTEAFF	TGTGCCAGCAGCAAGGGACAGGGTGGGTACACTGAAGCTTTCTTT
TRBV19	once	TRBJ1-1	TRBD1	CASSIGYRGRRNREAFF	TGTGCCAGTAGTATTGGATACAGGGGGCGGAGGAACCGTGAAGCTTTCTTT
TRBV7-9	.	TRBJ1-4	.	CASSSTSYNRHGREKLFF	TGTGCCAGCAGCTCCACTAGTTATAATCGACATGGCCGTGAAAAACTGTTTTTT
TRBV19	.	TRBJ1-2	.	CASRYQGGGYTF	TGTGCCAGTAGGTATCAAGGAGGGGGCTACACCTTC
TRBV11-2	.	TRBJ2-3	.	CASSARADTQYF	TGTGCCAGCAGCGCCCGGGCAGATACGCAGTATTTT
TRBV4-1	.	TRBJ1-2	.	CASSQVPLAGGYTF	TGCGCCAGCAGCCAAGTGCCTCTCGCGGGGGGCTACACCTTC
TRBV4-1	once	TRBJ1-2	TRBD1	CASSQAPGQPTIPHGYTF	TGCGCCAGCAGCCAAGCCCCGGGACAGCCCACGATCCCTCATGGCTACACCTTC
TRBV9	.	TRBJ2-7	.	CASSVAPSSYEQYF	TGTGCCAGCAGCGTAGCCCCGAGCTCCTACGAGCAGTACTTC
TRBV7-8	.	TRBJ2-7	TRBD1	CASSSDRVNYEQYF	TGTGCCAGCAGCTCGGACAGGGTTAACTACGAGCAGTACTTC
TRBV4-1	.	TRBJ1-2	.	CASSQYDRYNGYTF	TGCGCCAGCAGCCAATATGACAGGTACAATGGCTACACCTTC
TRBV7-6	.	TRBJ2-2	.	CASSLAPESSGGELFF	TGTGCCAGCAGCTTAGCCCCTGAGAGTAGCGGCGGGGAGCTGTTTTTT
TRBV29-1	.	TRBJ1-2	.	CSVVGSYGYTF	TGCAGCGTTGTGGGCAGCTATGGCTACACCTTC
TRBV6-1	.	TRBJ1-4	.	CASSEVGRGFNEKLFF	TGTGCCAGCAGTGAAGTCGGAAGGGGCTTTAATGAAAAACTGTTTTTT
TRBV2	.	TRBJ1-4	TRBD1	CASSVGQGNEKLFF	TGTGCCAGCAGTGTAGGACAGGGAAATGAAAAACTGTTTTTT
TRBV2	.	TRBJ1-5	.	CASSLDSSNQPQHF	TGTGCCAGCAGCCTAGACAGTTCCAATCAGCCCCAGCATTTT
TRBV27	.	TRBJ1-2	.	CASSRQGPDYGYTF	TGTGCCAGCAGTAGGCAGGGTCCGGACTATGGCTACACCTTC
TRBV29-1	.	TRBJ2-7	.	CSVEGGVSEQYF	TGCAGCGTTGAAGGGGGGGTTAGCGAGCAGTACTTC
TRBV7-9	.	TRBJ2-5	.	CASREDFETQYF	TGTGCCAGCCGCGAAGACTTTGAGACCCAGTACTTC
TRBV5-1	.	TRBJ2-5	.	CASSWVESGIRETQYF	TGCGCCAGCAGCTGGGTTGAGTCGGGGATCCGTGAGACCCAGTACTTC
TRBV11-2	.	TRBJ1-4	TRBD1	CASSLDPGQGDEKLFF	TGTGCCAGCAGCTTAGACCCGGGACAGGGTGATGAAAAACTGTTTTTT